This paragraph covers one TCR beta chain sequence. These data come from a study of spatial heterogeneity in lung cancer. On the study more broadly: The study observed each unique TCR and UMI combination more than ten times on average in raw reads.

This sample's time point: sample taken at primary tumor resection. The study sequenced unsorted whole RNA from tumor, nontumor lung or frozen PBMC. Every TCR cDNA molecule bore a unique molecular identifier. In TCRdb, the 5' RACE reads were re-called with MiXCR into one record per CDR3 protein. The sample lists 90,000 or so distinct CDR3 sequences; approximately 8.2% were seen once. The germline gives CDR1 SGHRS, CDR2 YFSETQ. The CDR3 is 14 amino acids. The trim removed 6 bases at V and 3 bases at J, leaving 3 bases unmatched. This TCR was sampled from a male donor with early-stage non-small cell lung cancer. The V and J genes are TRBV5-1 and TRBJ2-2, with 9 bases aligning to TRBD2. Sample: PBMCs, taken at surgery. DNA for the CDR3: TGCGCCAGCAAGATAGCGGGAGACACCGGGGAGCTGTTTTTT. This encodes CASKIAGDTGELFF.